This T cell receptor beta chain is drawn from a study of circulating and synovial CD4+ cells in juvenile arthritis. Using immunoSEQ multiplex PCR, the repertoire was profiled, and TCRdb retains in-frame clones only, with some absent. The repertoire holds some 16,000 clones, about 90% seen once, with roughly 0.75% in the top ten. The germline gives CDR1 LNHDA, CDR2 SQIVND (reference sequence). The V end lost 3 bases, the J end lost 7 bases, and 18 bases lay between the germline ends. The CDR3 has 16 residues. The origin of this receptor is a human donor with juvenile idiopathic arthritis. The chain combines TRBV19 with TRBJ2-2, with D perhaps matching TRBD2 (5 bases). The source material was CD4+ T cells from blood. The CDR3 coding sequence is TGTGCCAGTAGTATCGGGATCGGGAAAGGGAACGGGGAGCTGTTTTTT. This gives the protein CASSIGIGKGNGELFF.